The clone carrying this T cell receptor (beta chain) came up many times. Its target is not known. Flow cytometry had shown expanded CD8+CD57+ cells in the patients chosen for sequencing. When blood sampling took place, the patients had received no therapy. TCR beta VDJ and CDR3 profiles were obtained from a genomic DNA template. TCRdb itself ran the reads through MiXCR, one entry per CDR3 protein. Here the sample spans hundreds of thousands of distinct CDR3 sequences, roughly a third being singletons. This entry comes from a study of CD8+CD57+ T cells in acquired aplastic anemia. Study-wide context: When averaged, DNA from sorted CD4+ and CD8+ cells came to 3 to 3.5 ug. General study results and limits: Simpson's diversity of CD8+ cells was not significantly different in patients compared with controls. Patients and controls shared 25 to 30 CD8+ CDR3 sequences, highly expressed in patients.

Trimming removed 3 bases from V and 2 bases from J, with 8 bases in between. This CDR3 region has 15 residues. Per germline, CDR1 ENHRY and CDR2 SYGVKD. This clonotype was obtained from a human donor with aplastic anemia. The chain uses TRBV10-3 and TRBJ2-6, with a tentative D call TRBD1 (6 bases). Material: sorted CD4+, CD8+, or CD8+CD57+ T cells (not recorded which) from PBMCs. This CDR3 reads CAISDSGAGANVLTF. The CDR3 nucleotides read TGTGCCATCAGTGATTCAGGGGCTGGGGCCAACGTCCTGACTTTC.